The 13 T cell receptor beta chains below were found in one sample sequenced in a study of blood T cell repertoires in COVID-19. Sequenced by immunoSEQ multiplex PCR; TCRdb stores in-frame clones only, minus some. Of some 150,000 clones in the sample, 88% were seen once. What was sequenced was peripheral blood. These receptors originate from a woman between 65 and 79 years old with acute or convalescent COVID-19.

The gene calls are TRBV27 and TRBJ2-3; 12 nucleotides line up with TRBD2. V lost 2 bases and J lost 13; bases outside the gene matches: 7. The CDR3 is 14 residues long. The V gene's germline CDR1 is MNHEY and CDR2 SMNVEV (reference sequence). This chain's CDR3 is CASSLLASGGVKYF. The CDR3 DNA is TGTGCCAGCAGTTTACTGGCTAGCGGGGGGGTCAAGTATTTT.

This chain connects TRBV4-1 to TRBJ2-3; the match to TRBD2 covers 15 bases. V lost 6 bases to trimming and J lost 0 bases; unmatched junction nucleotides: 10. The CDR3 is 19 amino acids. Germline CDR1 reads MGHRA; CDR2 reads YSYEKL. In DNA form, the CDR3 reads TGCGCCAGCAGTCTGAGGACTAGCGGGGGGGCTAAGAGCACAGATACGCAGTATTTT. Translation: CASSLRTSGGAKSTDTQYF.

This chain links TRBV10-3 with TRBJ2-7; possible D gene TRBD1, 5 bases. Trimming left V 4 bases short and J 6 bases short, with 13 bases between. The CDR3 totals 13 residues. Germline V gene sequence: CDR1 ENHRY, CDR2 SYGVKD. CDR3 region: CAISAGAIGEQYV. In nucleotides, the CDR3 is TGTGCCATCAGTGCTGGGGCTATTGGCGAGCAGTACGTC.

J is TRBJ1-6 and V is TRBV3-1 (or the pseudogene TRBV3-2), with 7 nucleotides matching TRBD1. The CDR3 length is 16 residues. Germline CDR1 is LGHDT and CDR2 is YNNKEL (reference sequence). After removal of 1 base from V and 10 bases from J, the junction contained 10 bases not matched to a gene. The CDR3 DNA reads as TGTGCCAGCAGCCAAGTTTCCGTTCCAGGGGGATCACCCCTCCACTTT. Its translation is CASSQVSVPGGSPLHF.

The chain couples TRBV4-2 to TRBJ1-2, with D possibly TRBD1 on 5 matching bases. Per the germline V gene, CDR1 is LGHNA and CDR2 is YNFKEQ. CDR3 size: 15 residues. V lost 0 bases and J lost 4, with 12 bases in between. The CDR3 nucleotides read TGTGCCAGCAGCCAAGACAGGGTCCCCCTCTATGGCTACACCTTC. It translates to CASSQDRVPLYGYTF.

This chain links TRBV9 with TRBJ1-1, with D perhaps TRBD1 (6 bases). The CDR3 loop spans 14 amino acids. Trimming removed 0 bases at V and 6 bases at J, with 12 bases between. Germline CDR1 is SGDLS and CDR2 is YYNGEE. The CDR3 region is CASSVGDRTAEAFF. For the CDR3, the DNA is TGTGCCAGCAGCGTAGGCGACAGGACCGCTGAAGCTTTCTTT.

The CDR3 DNA reads as TGTGCCAGCAGCCTCTCAGCTCAGGGGACTAATGAAAAACTGTTTTTT. It encodes CASSLSAQGTNEKLFF. The J gene is TRBJ1-4, the V gene TRBV3-1 (or the pseudogene TRBV3-2); a weak D match, TRBD1 (6 bases). Germline CDR1 and CDR2: LGHDT and YNNKEL (reference sequence). The CDR3 runs 16 residues. V was clipped by 4 bases and J by 2 bases, with 14 bases between them.

The gene calls are TRBV5-8 and TRBJ1-1; 7 bases agree with TRBD1. The CDR3 has 16 amino acids. Germline V CDR1 and CDR2: SGHTS, YDEGEE. The junction had 10 bases not matched to a gene; V was cut back by 5 bases and J by 0 bases. DNA for the CDR3: TGTGCCAGCAGTAAATACTGGACAGGCATGAACACTGAAGCTTTCTTT. Its protein product is CASSKYWTGMNTEAFF.

The chain is built from TRBV28 and TRBJ1-5, with D maybe TRBD1 (6 bases). Germline values: CDR1 MDHEN, CDR2 SYDVKM. V gave up 3 bases and J gave up 4 bases, with 13 bases separating them. The CDR3 covers 15 residues. CDR3: CASSFSGGRNQPQHF. In DNA, the CDR3 is TGTGCCAGCAGTTTTAGCGGGGGGCGGAATCAGCCCCAGCATTTT.

The V and J genes are TRBV19 and TRBJ1-5; 7 nucleotides line up with TRBD1. This CDR3 is built from 15 residues. With V trimmed by 6 bases and J by 7 bases, 12 bases remained unmatched. CDR1 and CDR2 (germline): LNHDA, SQIVND (reference sequence). CDR3 loop: CASREIDREGQPQHF. Here the CDR3 DNA reads TGTGCCAGTAGGGAAATTGACAGGGAAGGACAGCCCCAGCATTTT.

J is TRBJ1-2 and V is TRBV30, with D possibly TRBD1 on 5 matching bases. V dropped 5 bases and J dropped 4 bases, with 8 bases sitting between them. The germline V gene has CDR1 GTSNPN and CDR2 SVGIG (reference sequence). This CDR3 is 11 amino acids long. This chain's CDR3 is CAWGRAYGYTF. CDR3 coding DNA: TGTGCCTGGGGCAGGGCCTATGGCTACACCTTC.

The chain carries TRBV7-9 and TRBJ1-6; TRBD1 matches at 10 bases. Germline trimming cut 5 bases from V and 6 bases from J; bases unmatched to any gene: 1. Germline V gene sequence: CDR1 SEHNR, CDR2 FQNEAQ (reference sequence). This CDR3 is 14 amino acids long. As DNA, the CDR3 is TGTGCCAGCAGCGGGACAGGGGCTAATTCACCCCTCCACTTT. Encoded protein: CASSGTGANSPLHF.

V and J are TRBV14 and TRBJ2-1; TRBD2 matches at 7 bases. The CDR3 has 16 amino acids. In germline, CDR1 is SGHDN, CDR2 FVKESK. V lost 0 bases to trimming and J lost 4 bases; unmatched junction nucleotides: 6. CDR3 amino acids: CASSQDRPAGYNEQFF. The CDR3 region has the DNA TGTGCCAGCAGCCAAGATCGTCCAGCGGGATACAATGAGCAGTTCTTC.